A single sample gave rise to the 25 T cell receptor beta chains below, sequenced in a study of CD8+CD57+ T cells in acquired aplastic anemia. All patients picked for sequencing had shown, by flow cytometry, an expansion of CD8+CD57+ cells. Both TCR beta VDJ combination and CDR3 sequence profiling were carried out. Genomic DNA was the template for this profiling. Each CDR3 protein is one row after TCRdb ran MiXCR on the reads. The table lists around 200,000 distinct CDR3 sequences, approximately 48% of them singletons, with approximately 9.7% in the top ten. Sequencing was done on a sample of sorted CD4+, CD8+, or CD8+CD57+ T cells (not recorded which) from PBMCs. The receptors were gathered from a human donor with aplastic anemia.

The chain links TRBV24-1 to TRBJ2-1, with a tentative D call TRBD2 (6 bases). The V and J ends lost 6 bases and 5 bases respectively, with 13 bases between them. This CDR3 is 14 amino acids long. In germline, CDR1 is KGHDR, CDR2 SFDVKD. The CDR3 spells CATSPEVADNEQFF. CDR3 DNA sequence: TGTGCCACCAGTCCAGAGGTAGCGGACAATGAGCAGTTCTTC.

This clonotype was seen repeatedly, ten times or more. This rearrangement joins TRBV19 to TRBJ1-3, with a tentative D call TRBD1 (5 bases). This CDR3 contains 14 residues. The ends were cut back, 3 bases at V and 1 base at J, with 7 bases in the middle. Germline loops: CDR1 LNHDA, CDR2 SQIVND (reference sequence). CDR3 region: CASSMWGSGNTIYF. In nucleotides, the CDR3 is TGTGCCAGTAGTATGTGGGGGTCTGGAAACACCATATATTTT.

This clonotype was detected ten times or more. CDR3 coding DNA: TGTGCCAGCAGCCACCCGGACAGCTACACTGAAGCTTTCTTT. Its protein is CASSHPDSYTEAFF. V usage is TRBV14 and J usage is TRBJ1-1; possibly TRBD1 for D (6 bases). Germline V CDR1 and CDR2: SGHDN, FVKESK. The ends were cut back, 3 bases at V and 3 bases at J, with 11 bases in the middle. The length of the CDR3 is 14 residues.

This clonotype is a singleton in its sample. J is TRBJ1-2 and V is TRBV10-3, with TRBD1 identical over 10 bases. Per germline, CDR1 ENHRY and CDR2 SYGVKD. This CDR3 contains 14 residues. The trim removed 3 bases at V and 4 bases at J, leaving 2 bases unmatched. CDR3 amino acids: CAISDRDRGYGYTF. The CDR3 DNA follows: TGTGCCATCAGTGATAGGGACAGGGGCTATGGCTACACCTTC.

The rearrangement links TRBV11-2 to TRBJ2-3; 11 bases are a match to TRBD2. J lost 0 bases, V lost 5 bases, and 4 bases had no gene match. From germline, CDR1 is SGHAT and CDR2 FQNNGV. This CDR3 has 16 residues. As DNA, the CDR3 is TGTGCCAGCAGCCTGACTAGCGGGACTAGCACAGATACGCAGTATTTT. Amino acids: CASSLTSGTSTDTQYF.

The gene calls are TRBV7-9 and TRBJ2-7; the match to TRBD1 covers 7 bases. The CDR3 covers 13 residues. In germline, CDR1 is SEHNR, CDR2 FQNEAQ (reference sequence). V shed 5 bases, J shed 5 bases, and the junction held 6 bases outside the gene matches. CDR3 sequence: CASSRGQADEQYF. The CDR3 coding sequence is TGTGCCAGCAGCCGTGGACAGGCGGACGAGCAGTACTTC.

This clonotype was recorded at least ten times. The V gene is TRBV5-4, the J gene TRBJ2-5, with 9 nucleotides matching TRBD1. The CDR3 has 15 amino acids. CDR1 and CDR2 from the germline V gene are SGHNT and YYREEE (reference sequence). Trimming at V came to 6 bases and at J to 5 bases, leaving 11 bases not matched to a gene. The CDR3 DNA follows: TGTGCCAGCACTTTCGGTGGACAGGGGTCGGAGACCCAGTACTTC. Translating it yields CASTFGGQGSETQYF.

This clonotype was observed at least ten times. This sequence joins TRBV15 and TRBJ1-1; D call uncertain. Germline V gene lookup returns CDR1 LNHNV and CDR2 YYDKDF (reference sequence). The CDR3 is 13 residues long. Trimming took off 0 bases at V and 1 base at J, with 3 bases between the two ends. The CDR3 region has the DNA TGTGCCACCAGCAGAGATTGGAACACTGAAGCTTTCTTT. Its translation is CATSRDWNTEAFF.

CDR3 DNA sequence: TGTGCCACCAGCATCGGGGGGCCAGTGCACTATGGCTACACCTTC. This translates into CATSIGGPVHYGYTF. V is TRBV15 and J is TRBJ1-2; possibly TRBD1 for D (6 bases). This CDR3 has 15 amino acids. CDR1 LNHNV and CDR2 YYDKDF come from the germline V gene (reference sequence). Trimming took 4 bases from V and 3 from J, leaving 15 bases between them.

The V and J genes are TRBV24-1 and TRBJ2-3; no clear D gene. V was trimmed by 1 base and J by 0 bases, leaving 10 bases between them. CDR1 is KGHDR and CDR2 is SFDVKD in the germline V gene. This CDR3 is 16 amino acids long. The CDR3 coding sequence is TGTGCCACCAGTGATTTTCAAGGAACTAGCACAGATACGCAGTATTTT. Translated: CATSDFQGTSTDTQYF.

The chain employs TRBV7-2 and TRBJ1-6; no definite D call. The CDR3 runs to 11 residues. The germline V gene has CDR1 SGHTA and CDR2 FQGNSA. Deletions cut 4 bases from V and 9 bases from J, with 4 bases between. The CDR3 region is CASSSVSPLHF. DNA for the CDR3: TGTGCCAGCAGCTCCGTTTCACCCCTCCACTTT.

On this clonotype: This sequence may be a read error, since a much larger clone differs from it by one base. V usage is TRBV3-1 and J usage is TRBJ2-3, with TRBD1 identical over 8 bases. The trim removed 5 bases at V and 10 bases at J, leaving 11 bases unmatched. Per the germline V gene, CDR1 is LGHDT and CDR2 is YNNKEL (reference sequence). The CDR3 has 14 amino acids. CDR3 sequence: CASSFDRGADAQYF. The CDR3 DNA follows: TGTGCCAGCAGCTTTGACAGGGGAGCGGATGCGCAGTATTTT.

This chain joins TRBV15 and TRBJ2-1; TRBD2 is a possible D gene (5 bases). The germline V and J ends were trimmed by 3 bases and 10 bases, with 28 bases remaining between them. Germline CDR1 and CDR2: LNHNV and YYDKDF (reference sequence). The CDR3 has 18 amino acids. CDR3 coding DNA: TGTGCCACCAGCAGCCAAGATGCAACTAGATCGGGTCTTTGGGAGCAGTTCTTC. It is translated as CATSSQDATRSGLWEQFF.

V gene TRBV19 combines with J gene TRBJ1-1; 7 nucleotides align to TRBD1. The length of the CDR3 is 12 residues. Germline CDR1 and CDR2: LNHDA and SQIVND (reference sequence). J lost 6 bases, V lost 4 bases, and 2 bases had no gene match. CDR3: CASSNTGAEAFF. CDR3 DNA sequence: TGTGCCAGTAGTAACACAGGGGCTGAAGCTTTCTTT.

The table lists this clonotype with many counts. This chain uses TRBV7-2 with TRBJ2-7; the match to TRBD2 covers 10 bases. Trimming cost V 3 bases and J 0 bases; bases outside gene matches: 2. Germline lookup yields CDR1 SGHTA and CDR2 FQGNSA. This CDR3 contains 15 residues. CDR3 nucleotide sequence: TGTGCCAGCAGCTTCACTAGCGGGGTCTCCTACGAGCAGTACTTC. Translating it yields CASSFTSGVSYEQYF.

The chain is built from TRBV5-1 and TRBJ2-2, with D perhaps matching TRBD1 (6 bases). V was cut by 4 bases and J by 2 bases, with 15 bases left in between. CDR3 size: 16 residues. From germline, CDR1 is SGHRS and CDR2 YFSETQ. This CDR3 is CASSPGYRVNTGELFF. As DNA, the CDR3 is TGCGCCAGCAGCCCGGGCTACAGGGTAAACACCGGGGAGCTGTTTTTT.

This sequence joins TRBV29-1 and TRBJ1-2, with a tentative D call TRBD1 (6 bases). This CDR3 region has 13 residues. Looked up from germline, CDR1 is SQVTM and CDR2 is ANQGSEA. V lost 7 bases and J lost 3, with 15 bases in between. The CDR3 loop is CSAPDSYDYGYTF. In DNA, the CDR3 is TGCAGCGCACCGGACAGTTATGACTATGGCTACACCTTC.

This clonotype has a handful of counts. The V gene is TRBV6-1, the J gene TRBJ1-3; D uncertain. Trimming pared 2 bases from V and 0 bases from J, leaving 8 bases between. Germline V gene lookup returns CDR1 MNHNS and CDR2 SASEGT. CDR3 size: 15 residues. The CDR3 DNA follows: TGTGCCAGCAGTGAACACGAGAGCTCTGGAAACACCATATATTTT. This sequence encodes CASSEHESSGNTIYF.

The V and J genes are TRBV3-1 and TRBJ2-7; possible D gene TRBD2, 6 bases. Deletions cut 3 bases from V and 9 bases from J, with 12 bases between. CDR1 is LGHDT and CDR2 is YNNKEL in the germline V gene (reference sequence). The CDR3 covers 12 residues. CDR3 DNA: TGTGCCAGCAGCCACAAGGGAGGCGGGCAGTACTTC. As protein: CASSHKGGGQYF.

In this sample, this clonotype turned up many times. This chain links TRBV19 with TRBJ1-1; 8 nucleotides align to TRBD1. V was clipped by 7 bases and J by 9 bases; unmatched bases: 4. Germline CDR1 and CDR2: LNHDA and SQIVND (reference sequence). The CDR3 runs to 11 residues. The CDR3 nucleotides read TGTGCCAGTATGAGGACAGGGAAAGCTTTCTTT. Translating it yields CASMRTGKAFF.

The rearrangement joins TRBV7-2 to TRBJ1-1, with 7 bases matching TRBD1. The germline CDR1 and CDR2 sequences are SGHTA and FQGNSA. V trimming: 1 base; J trimming: 3 bases; junction bases outside the gene matches: 5. CDR3 length: 15 amino acids. The CDR3 spells CASSLGQGVDTEAFF. CDR3 bases: TGTGCCAGCAGCTTAGGGCAGGGGGTGGACACTGAAGCTTTCTTT.

This clonotype was detected many times. The CDR3 DNA sequence: TGCAGCGTGGGGGTTAGCGGGAGCGGGTACAATGAGCAGTTCTTC. The encoded protein is CSVGVSGSGYNEQFF. The V and J genes are TRBV29-1 and TRBJ2-1; TRBD2 matches at 9 bases. The V gene end was trimmed by 6 bases and the J gene end by 4 bases; junction bases not matched to a gene: 10. CDR1 and CDR2 (germline): SQVTM, ANQGSEA. This CDR3 has 15 amino acids.

This clonotype has at least ten counts. The chain recombines TRBV12-5 with TRBJ2-7; D gene unclear. This CDR3 has 12 amino acids. Germline CDR1 and CDR2: LGHNT and FRNRAP. CDR3 region: CARCTPAYEQYF. CDR3 DNA: TGTGCCCGATGCACACCAGCTTACGAGCAGTACTTC.

This clonotype was counted a few times. The V and J genes are TRBV15 and TRBJ2-7; D possibly corresponds to TRBD2 (6 bases). This CDR3 contains 13 residues. Trimming left V 3 bases short and J 7 bases short, with 13 bases between. Germline V gene sequence: CDR1 LNHNV, CDR2 YYDKDF (reference sequence). The CDR3, as DNA: TGTGCCACCAGCAGCCGACTAGTAGGTGAGCAGTACTTC. Translation gives CATSSRLVGEQYF. Combining the CDR3 with reference TRBV15 and TRBJ2-7 gives the whole variable domain DAMVIQNPRYQVTQFGKPVTLSCSQTLNHNVMYWYQQKSSQAPKLLFHYYDKDFNNEADTPDNFQSRRPNTSFCFLDIRSPGLGDTAMYLCATSSRLVGEQYFGPGTRLTVT.

The genes are TRBV20-1 and TRBJ2-1, with D perhaps assigned TRBD1 or TRBD2 (5 bases each). The CDR3 has 14 amino acids. Germline V CDR1 and CDR2: DFQATT, SNEGSKA (reference sequence). The germline V and J ends were trimmed by 3 bases and 1 base, with 10 bases remaining between them. Here the CDR3 DNA reads TGCAGTGCTAGGGGGACGGATTCCTACAATGAGCAGTTCTTC. Amino acids: CSARGTDSYNEQFF.